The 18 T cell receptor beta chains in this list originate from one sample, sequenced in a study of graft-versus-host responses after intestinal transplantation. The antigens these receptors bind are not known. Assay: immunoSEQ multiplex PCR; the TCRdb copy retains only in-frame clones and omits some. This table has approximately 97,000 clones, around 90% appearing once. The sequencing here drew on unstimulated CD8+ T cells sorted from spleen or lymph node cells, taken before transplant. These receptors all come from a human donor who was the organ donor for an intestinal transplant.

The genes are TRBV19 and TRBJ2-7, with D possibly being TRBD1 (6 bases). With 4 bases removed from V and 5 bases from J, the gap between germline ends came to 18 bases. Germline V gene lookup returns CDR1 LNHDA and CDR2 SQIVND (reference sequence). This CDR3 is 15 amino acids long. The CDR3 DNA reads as TGTGCCAGTAGTAGAAAAACAGGGTTCTCGGACGAGCAGTACTTC. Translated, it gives CASSRKTGFSDEQYF.

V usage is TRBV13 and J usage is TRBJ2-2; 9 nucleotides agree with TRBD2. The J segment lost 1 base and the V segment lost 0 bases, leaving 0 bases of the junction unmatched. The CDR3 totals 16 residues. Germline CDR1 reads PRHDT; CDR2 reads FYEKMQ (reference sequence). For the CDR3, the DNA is TGTGCCAGCAGCTTAGGACTAGCGGGGAACACCGGGGAGCTGTTTTTT. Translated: CASSLGLAGNTGELFF.

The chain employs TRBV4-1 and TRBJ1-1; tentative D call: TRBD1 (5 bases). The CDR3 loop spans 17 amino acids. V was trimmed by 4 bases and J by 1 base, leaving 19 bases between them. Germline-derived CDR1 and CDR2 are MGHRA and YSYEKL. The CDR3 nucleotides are TGCGCCAGCAGCCGCGGGGGACTTTTTTTCCCGAACACTGAAGCTTTCTTT. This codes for CASSRGGLFFPNTEAFF.

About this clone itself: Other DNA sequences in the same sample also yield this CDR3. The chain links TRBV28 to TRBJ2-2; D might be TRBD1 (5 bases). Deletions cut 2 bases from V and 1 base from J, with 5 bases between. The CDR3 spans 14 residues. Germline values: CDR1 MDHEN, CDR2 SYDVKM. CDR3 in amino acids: CASSLTGNTGELFF. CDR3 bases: TGTGCCAGCAGTTTAACAGGGAACACCGGGGAGCTGTTTTTT. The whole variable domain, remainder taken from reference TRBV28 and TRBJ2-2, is DVKVTQSSRYLVKRTGEKVFLECVQDMDHENMFWYRQDPGLGLRLIYFSYDVKMKEKGDIPEGYSVSREKKERFSLILESASTNQTSMYLCASSLTGNTGELFFGEGSRLTVL.

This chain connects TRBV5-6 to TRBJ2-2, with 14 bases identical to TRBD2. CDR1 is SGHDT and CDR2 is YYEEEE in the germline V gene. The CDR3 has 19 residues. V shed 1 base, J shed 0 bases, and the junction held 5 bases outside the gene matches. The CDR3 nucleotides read TGTGCCAGCAGCTTGTACCCGACTAGCGGGGGGGCGAACACCGGGGAGCTGTTTTTT. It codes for CASSLYPTSGGANTGELFF.

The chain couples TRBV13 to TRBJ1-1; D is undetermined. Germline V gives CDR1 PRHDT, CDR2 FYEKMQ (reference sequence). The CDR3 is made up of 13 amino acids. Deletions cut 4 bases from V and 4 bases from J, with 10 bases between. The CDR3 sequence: CASSSRGSTEAFF. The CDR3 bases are TGTGCCAGCAGCTCACGGGGATCCACTGAAGCTTTCTTT.

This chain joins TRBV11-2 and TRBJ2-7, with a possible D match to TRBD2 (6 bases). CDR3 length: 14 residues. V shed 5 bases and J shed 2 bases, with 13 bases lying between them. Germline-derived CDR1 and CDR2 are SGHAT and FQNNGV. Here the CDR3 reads CASSLGSPPYEQYF. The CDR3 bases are TGTGCCAGCAGCCTCGGGAGCCCCCCCTACGAGCAGTACTTC.

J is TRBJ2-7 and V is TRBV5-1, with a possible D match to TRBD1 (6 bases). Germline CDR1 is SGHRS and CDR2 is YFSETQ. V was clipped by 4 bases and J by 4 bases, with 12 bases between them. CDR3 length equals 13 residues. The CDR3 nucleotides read TGCGCCAGCAGCGGGGACACCCTTTACGAGCAGTACTTC. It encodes CASSGDTLYEQYF.

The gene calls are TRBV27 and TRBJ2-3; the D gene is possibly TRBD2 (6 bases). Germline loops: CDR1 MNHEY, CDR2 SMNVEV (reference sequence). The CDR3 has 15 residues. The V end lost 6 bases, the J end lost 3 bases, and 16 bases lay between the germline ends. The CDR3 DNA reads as TGTGCCAGCAGCCAAACGGACTACCGAACAGATACGCAGTATTTT. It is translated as CASSQTDYRTDTQYF.

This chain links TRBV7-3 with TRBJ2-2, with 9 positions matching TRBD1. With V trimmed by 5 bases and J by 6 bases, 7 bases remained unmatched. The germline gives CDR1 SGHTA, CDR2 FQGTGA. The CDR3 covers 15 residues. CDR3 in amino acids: CASSATGTGSGELFF. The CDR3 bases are TGTGCCAGCAGCGCCACCGGGACAGGGTCCGGGGAGCTGTTTTTT.

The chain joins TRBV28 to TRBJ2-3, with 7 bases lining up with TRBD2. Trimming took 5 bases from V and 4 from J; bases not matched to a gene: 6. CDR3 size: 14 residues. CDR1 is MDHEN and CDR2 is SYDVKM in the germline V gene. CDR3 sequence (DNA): TGTGCCAGCAGTGAAGTGGGAGGGCCAGATACGCAGTATTTT. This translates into CASSEVGGPDTQYF.

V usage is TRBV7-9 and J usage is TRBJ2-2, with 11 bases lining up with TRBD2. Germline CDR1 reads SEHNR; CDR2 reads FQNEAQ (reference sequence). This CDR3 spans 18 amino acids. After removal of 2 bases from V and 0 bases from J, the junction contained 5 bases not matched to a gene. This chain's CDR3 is CASSLPTSGSSNTGELFF. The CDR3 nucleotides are TGTGCCAGCAGCTTACCCACTAGCGGGAGCTCGAACACCGGGGAGCTGTTTTTT. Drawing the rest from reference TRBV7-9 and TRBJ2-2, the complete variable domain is DTGVSQNPRHKITKRGQNVTFRCDPISEHNRLYWYRQTLGQGPEFLTYFQNEAQLEKSRLLSDRFSAERPKGSFSTLEIQRTEQGDSAMYLCASSLPTSGSSNTGELFFGEGSRLTVL.

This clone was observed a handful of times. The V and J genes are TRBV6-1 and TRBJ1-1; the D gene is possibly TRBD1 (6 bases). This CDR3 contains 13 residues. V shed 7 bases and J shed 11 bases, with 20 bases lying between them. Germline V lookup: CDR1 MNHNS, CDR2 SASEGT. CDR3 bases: TGTGCCAGCACCCAAGGGGTGGCAGGGGATGCTTTCTTT. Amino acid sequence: CASTQGVAGDAFF.

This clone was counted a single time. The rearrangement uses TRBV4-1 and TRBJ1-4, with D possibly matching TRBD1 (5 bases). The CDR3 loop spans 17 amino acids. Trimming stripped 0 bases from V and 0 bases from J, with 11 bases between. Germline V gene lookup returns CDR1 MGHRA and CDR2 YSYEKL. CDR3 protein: CASSQDGGIATNEKLFF. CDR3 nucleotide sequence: TGCGCCAGCAGCCAAGATGGGGGGATTGCAACTAATGAAAAACTGTTTTTT.

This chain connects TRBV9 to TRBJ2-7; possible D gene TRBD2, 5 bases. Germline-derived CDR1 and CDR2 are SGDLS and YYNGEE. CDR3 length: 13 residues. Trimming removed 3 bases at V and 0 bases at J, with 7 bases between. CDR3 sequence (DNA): TGTGCCAGCAGCGCCGGGGTCTCCTACGAGCAGTACTTC. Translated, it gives CASSAGVSYEQYF.

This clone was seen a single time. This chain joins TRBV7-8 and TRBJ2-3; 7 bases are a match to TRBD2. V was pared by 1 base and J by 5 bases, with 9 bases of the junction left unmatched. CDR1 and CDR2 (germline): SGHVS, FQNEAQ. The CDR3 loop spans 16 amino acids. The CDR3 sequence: CASSLGPAGPVDTQYF. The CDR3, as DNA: TGTGCCAGCAGCTTAGGTCCAGCGGGGCCGGTAGATACGCAGTATTTT. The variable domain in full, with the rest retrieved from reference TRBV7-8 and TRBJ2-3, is GAGVSQSPRYKVAKRGQDVALRCDPISGHVSLFWYQQALGQGPEFLTYFQNEAQLDKSGLPSDRFFAERPEGSVSTLKIQRTQQEDSAVYLCASSLGPAGPVDTQYFGPGTRLTVL.

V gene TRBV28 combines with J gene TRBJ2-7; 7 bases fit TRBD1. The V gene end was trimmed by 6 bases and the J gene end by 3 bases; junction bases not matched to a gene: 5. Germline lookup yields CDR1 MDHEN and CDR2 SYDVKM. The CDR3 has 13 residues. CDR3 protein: CASRPTGSYEQYF. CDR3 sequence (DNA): TGTGCCAGCAGACCGACAGGGAGCTACGAGCAGTACTTC.

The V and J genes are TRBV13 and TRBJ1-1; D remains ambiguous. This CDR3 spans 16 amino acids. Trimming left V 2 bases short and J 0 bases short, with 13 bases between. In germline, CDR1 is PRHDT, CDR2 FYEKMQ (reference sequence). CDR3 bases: TGTGCCAGCAGCTTACGCCTGTCGCAGTTGAACACTGAAGCTTTCTTT. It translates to CASSLRLSQLNTEAFF.